This T cell receptor (beta chain) was observed in a study of beta chain features in type 1 diabetes. Whole-study findings and limits: More deletions and fewer insertions at VDJ junctions were seen in type 1 diabetes patients. Although PCR might favor shorter templates, it would do so equally in patients and controls.

This clone has more than one count but fewer than ten. Its antigen is still unknown. The CDR3 has 17 amino acids. V was clipped by 0 bases and J by 4 bases; unmatched bases: 5. CDR1 is SGHVS and CDR2 is FQNEAQ in the germline V gene. Investigators reverse transcribed all isolated RNA, so they sequenced expressed TCRB transcripts. Deep immunoSEQ sequencing covered naive, central memory and regulatory T cell samples. The table came from immunoSEQ multiplex PCR; TCRdb's copy has only in-frame clones and leaves some out. The sample holds under 400,000 clones, 11% to 15% seen once. The receptor's source is a man aged 25-45 years in good health. Sequenced input: central memory CD4+ T cells from blood. The chain uses TRBV7-8 and TRBJ2-3; the match to TRBD2 covers 12 bases. CDR3 DNA sequence: TGTGCCAGCAGCTTAGCGTCGACTAGCGGGAGCCCAGATACGCAGTATTTT. Translated: CASSLASTSGSPDTQYF.